Sequencing of this T cell receptor beta chain was carried out in a study of blood T cell repertoires in COVID-19 (TCRdb year 2020). Describing the broader study: Collaborator samples came from the United States, Italy and Spain and covered acute and convalescent phases of COVID-19. Samples came from the ongoing ImmuneRACE study (first 160 participants) plus 1,254 subjects from 6 global collaborators. HLA class I and class II types, where available, came from metadata supplied by the sample provider rather than from assay-based typing. The repertoires were released in a freely available public database meant as a resource for research on the immune response to SARS-CoV-2. Sample metadata almost always included a de-identified subject ID, COVID-19 status, age in years and sex. Deeply sampled blood TCRbeta repertoires from subjects exposed to, actively infected with, or recovered from COVID-19 were included in the dataset. The material from the prospective study consisted of cDNA or gDNA derived from T cells, B-cell-depleted T cells, or PBMCs. What the authors observed across the whole study: The quantity of clinical and demographic metadata differed by source and by participant and was supplied without curation.

Taken from cysteine to phenylalanine, the CDR3 has 13 residues. Only the CDR3 portion is preserved as DNA: 39 bases, with reading frame beginning at the first base. The germline V gene specifies MNHEY as CDR1 and SVGAGI as CDR2. Ends trimmed: V by 8 bases, J by 5 bases; bases unmatched to a gene: 7. The collaborating institutions used their own protocols to collect whole blood in K2EDTA tubes. For TCRbeta analysis, collaborators shipped samples as frozen whole blood, isolated PBMCs, or DNA extracted from either of those sample types. TCRbeta CDR3 regions were amplified from genomic DNA by means of the immunoSEQ Assay, a bias-controlled multiplex PCR. As for how the authors treated the data: Nucleated cell counts per sample were estimated from amplification of reference gene primers within the assay. Sequence reads were collapsed and filtered to measure the absolute abundance of every unique TCRbeta CDR3 rearrangement. For each sample, productive Simpson clonality was calculated as the square root of Simpson's diversity index over productive rearrangements. In TCRdb, the immuneACCESS table is reduced to in-frame sequences with V and J assigned. These tables do not hold every clone; where another copy was compared, an unresolved V gene accounts for under half, and the others remain unexplained. The DNA gave D and trimming, while V, J and clone size come from that table. The sample contains some 170,000 clones, roughly 80% of them found a single time. Clones ranked in the top ten supply 8.4% of the sample.

As for this clone: Its antigen is not yet known. Base qualities are not at hand, and no much larger clone is one base apart.

The chain employs TRBV6-5 and TRBJ2-5, and TRBD1 aligns with 8 junction nucleotides. The TCR was taken from an older woman with acute or convalescent COVID-19. Sequences were obtained from peripheral blood. CDR3 region: CASHRTGLETQYF. The DNA sequence is as follows: TGTGCCAGCCACAGGACAGGGTTGGAGACCCAGTACTTC.